This T cell receptor beta chain was profiled in a study of a mutant IDH1 vaccine in newly diagnosed glioma. In the study overall: The patients were given eight vaccinations, one each in weeks 1, 3, 5, 7, 11, 15, 19 and 23. Commencement of vaccination occurred 4-6 weeks following radiotherapy alone, or concurrently with temozolomide cycles. Study findings and constraints: Vaccination elicited immune responses in 93.3% of patients.

In its sample, this clone was seen a few times. Its antigen is not known. Germline-derived CDR1 and CDR2 are SQVTM and ANQGSEA. The CDR3 has 11 residues. V lost 4 bases, J lost 3 bases, and 6 bases lay in between. Assay used: immunoSEQ multiplex PCR; TCRdb lists only in-frame clones, some missing. The data show 38,000 or so clones, about four fifths seen once. Stated time point: week 11, during vaccination. The content of each vaccine dose was 300 ug of mutant IDH1 20-mer peptide, and topical imiquimod accompanied it. This sequence joins TRBV29-1 and TRBJ1-1; no clear D. This TCR was sampled from a woman in her 30s with glioma. Some clones in this sample may be carry-over from other donors' samples. The sequencing used peripheral blood mononuclear cells (PBMCs), collected from a glioma patient whose treatment included an IDH1 peptide vaccine. CDR3 bases: TGCAGCGTTGTCGGGGACACTGAAGCTTTCTTT. Its translation is CSVVGDTEAFF.